This T cell receptor beta chain originates from a study of blood T cell repertoires in COVID-19. Germline V lookup: CDR1 LNHDA, CDR2 SQIVND (reference sequence). This CDR3 has 14 residues. The V segment lost 3 bases and the J segment 3 bases; nucleotides outside the gene matches: 2. Generated by immunoSEQ multiplex PCR, the TCRdb table keeps only in-frame clones and is missing some. The repertoire has roughly 150,000 clones, 80% of them found once; the top ten carry roughly 3.5%. The sample consisted of PBMCs or T cells enriched from blood (not recorded which). The V gene is TRBV19, the J gene TRBJ1-3; 7 bases fit TRBD1. This clonotype originated in a woman aged 55-70 years who had recovered from COVID-19. The CDR3 nucleotides are TGTGCCAGTAGTATCGGGACAGTTGGAAACACCATATATTTT. It specifies CASSIGTVGNTIYF. The full variable domain, rest sourced from reference TRBV19 and TRBJ1-3, is DGGITQSPKYLFRKEGQNVTLSCEQNLNHDAMYWYRQDPGQGLRLIYYSQIVNDFQKGDIAEGYSVSREKKESFPLTVTSAQKNPTAFYLCASSIGTVGNTIYFGEGSWLTVV.